Following are 20 T cell receptor beta chains from one sample sequenced in a study of long-term antiretroviral therapy in people with HIV. Version v3.0 of the immunoSEQ assay was performed at survey level. Data came from immunoSEQ multiplex PCR; TCRdb stores just in-frame clones and leaves some out. The sample includes tens of thousands of clones, 85% of them seen just once. Here the sequenced sample was unsorted PBMCs, taken approximately 2.9 years before starting antiretroviral therapy. Receptors originate from a woman under 40 with HIV.

The V gene is TRBV10-3, the J gene TRBJ2-3; a possible D gene is TRBD2 (5 bases). V shed 11 bases and J shed 1 base, with 16 bases lying between them. Germline V gives CDR1 ENHRY, CDR2 SYGVKD. The CDR3 extends over 14 amino acids. The CDR3 DNA reads TGTGCCGTAGACGGGGATTCGGGCACAGATACGCAGTATTTT. It specifies CAVDGDSGTDTQYF.

The chain recombines TRBV9 with TRBJ2-1; D not certain. The germline V and J ends were trimmed by 4 bases and 4 bases, with 6 bases remaining between them. The CDR3 extends over 12 amino acids. The germline V gene encodes CDR1 SGDLS and CDR2 YYNGEE. CDR3 DNA sequence: TGTGCCAGCAGCCCTCAGTACAATGAGCAGTTCTTC. Translation: CASSPQYNEQFF.

The gene calls are TRBV12-5 and TRBJ2-5; 7 bases line up with TRBD1. CDR1 LGHNT and CDR2 FRNRAP come from the germline V gene. V was pared by 5 bases and J by 4 bases, with 7 bases of the junction left unmatched. This CDR3 has 14 amino acids. CDR3 sequence reads: CASGEYRGRETQYF. For the CDR3, the DNA is TGTGCTAGTGGTGAATACAGGGGTAGAGAGACCCAGTACTTC.

This clone was counted a few times. The chain links TRBV6-1 to TRBJ2-7, with 10 bases fitting TRBD2. CDR3 length equals 15 residues. Per the germline V gene, CDR1 is MNHNS and CDR2 is SASEGT. V lost 1 base, J lost 2 bases, and 2 bases stayed unmatched. The CDR3 DNA reads TGTGCCAGCAGTGAAGAAACTAGCGGGGCCTACGAGCAGTACGTC. Translation gives CASSEETSGAYEQYV.

V gene TRBV15 combines with J gene TRBJ1-4; D uncertain. With 2 bases removed from V and 5 bases from J, the gap between germline ends came to 21 bases. The CDR3 is 18 residues long. Germline V gene sequence: CDR1 LNHNV, CDR2 YYDKDF (reference sequence). The CDR3 reads CATSRSSRTLLENEKLFF. Here the CDR3 DNA reads TGTGCCACCAGCAGAAGCAGCCGAACCCTTCTAGAGAATGAAAAACTGTTTTTT.

CDR3 amino acids: CASSLRDNEQFF. For the CDR3, the DNA is TGTGCCAGCAGCTTAAGGGACAATGAGCAGTTCTTC. J is TRBJ2-1 and V is TRBV7-9; D remains unclear. CDR3 size: 12 residues. Germline V gene data show CDR1 as SEHNR and CDR2 as FQNEAQ (reference sequence). Between the trimmed V and J ends, which lost 2 bases and 5 bases, there was a span of 4 bases.

The V gene is TRBV15, the J gene TRBJ1-1, with unresolved D. From germline, CDR1 is LNHNV and CDR2 YYDKDF (reference sequence). V lost 0 bases and J lost 0, with 8 bases in between. The CDR3 runs 15 residues. The CDR3 nucleotides read TGTGCCACCAGCAGAGATAAAGCCCTGAACACTGAAGCTTTCTTT. It translates to CATSRDKALNTEAFF.

CDR3 region: CASARDGNYEQYF. DNA for the CDR3: TGCGCCAGTGCCAGGGACGGGAACTACGAGCAGTACTTC. The chain carries TRBV5-1 and TRBJ2-7; D may be TRBD1 or TRBD2 (5 bases each). This CDR3 spans 13 amino acids. With 8 bases removed from V and 3 bases from J, the gap between germline ends came to 15 bases. Germline V CDR1 and CDR2: SGHRS, YFSETQ.

This clone was seen just once. The chain is built from TRBV7-3 and TRBJ2-5; no definite D call. CDR3 length: 13 amino acids. Germline assignment: CDR1 SGHTA and CDR2 FQGTGA. V lost 0 bases and J lost 4, with 6 bases in between. CDR3 sequence reads: CASSLTAGETQYF. The CDR3 DNA reads TGTGCCAGCAGCTTAACGGCAGGAGAGACCCAGTACTTC.

The chain uses TRBV4-2 and TRBJ1-1; 8 nucleotides align to TRBD1. The CDR3 covers 14 residues. Germline V gene lookup returns CDR1 LGHNA and CDR2 YNFKEQ. Trimming took 0 bases from V and 8 from J; bases not matched to a gene: 5. CDR3 sequence reads: CASSQEGQGEEAFF. The CDR3 DNA sequence: TGTGCCAGCAGCCAAGAAGGACAGGGCGAGGAAGCTTTCTTT.

V is TRBV6-5 and J is TRBJ2-5, with a possible D match to TRBD2 (6 bases). V gave up 10 bases and J gave up 4 bases, with 19 bases separating them. This CDR3 spans 14 amino acids. CDR1 MNHEY and CDR2 SVGAGI come from the germline V gene. For the CDR3, the DNA is TGTGCCACTACCCTCGGGGGAGTGGGAGAGACCCAGTACTTC. Protein sequence: CATTLGGVGETQYF.

The rearrangement joins TRBV6-1 to TRBJ1-5, with 10 bases matching TRBD1. Germline assignment: CDR1 MNHNS and CDR2 SASEGT. The CDR3 loop spans 16 amino acids. V trimming: 2 bases; J trimming: 5 bases; junction bases outside the gene matches: 6. The CDR3 reads CASSETTGGAHQPQHF. CDR3 bases: TGTGCCAGCAGTGAAACGACAGGGGGCGCGCATCAGCCCCAGCATTTT.

This chain connects TRBV5-1 to TRBJ2-7, with TRBD2 matching over 8 bases. CDR1 and CDR2 from the germline V gene are SGHRS and YFSETQ. The CDR3 runs to 15 residues. V trimming: 1 base; J trimming: 6 bases; junction bases outside the gene matches: 9. CDR3 DNA sequence: TGCGCCAGCAGCTTGACCGGGGGGGCCGAAAGCGAGCAGTACGTC. Its protein is CASSLTGGAESEQYV.

The gene calls are TRBV2 and TRBJ1-5, with D unclear. The CDR3 contains 15 residues. Between the trimmed V and J ends, which lost 7 bases and 5 bases, there was a span of 18 bases. Germline CDR1 SNHLY, CDR2 FYNNEI. In DNA, the CDR3 is TGTGCCAGCAAGGACGAAACGGTAGGAGATCAGCCCCAGCATTTT. Translated: CASKDETVGDQPQHF.

The rearrangement links TRBV27 to TRBJ2-5; 7 bases match TRBD2. There are 14 residues in the CDR3. Germline V gene data show CDR1 as MNHEY and CDR2 as SMNVEV (reference sequence). J lost 5 bases, V lost 2 bases, and 5 bases had no gene match. Here the CDR3 reads CASSLPGRVETQYF. In DNA form, the CDR3 reads TGTGCCAGCAGTTTACCAGGGAGGGTGGAGACCCAGTACTTC.

This clone was counted only a few times. The V and J genes are TRBV19 and TRBJ1-1, with a weak D call TRBD1 (5 bases). With 7 bases removed from V and 4 bases from J, the gap between germline ends came to 10 bases. Per the germline V gene, CDR1 is LNHDA and CDR2 is SQIVND (reference sequence). This CDR3 is 12 amino acids long. The CDR3 region has the DNA TGTGCCAGTAAAGCAGGGAGCACTGAAGCTTTCTTT. Amino acids: CASKAGSTEAFF.

The rearrangement links TRBV5-5 to TRBJ1-6; 7 nucleotides agree with TRBD1. Per germline, CDR1 SGHKS and CDR2 YYEKEE (reference sequence). This CDR3 comprises 15 residues. Germline trimming cut 0 bases from V and 8 bases from J; bases unmatched to any gene: 5. This CDR3 is CASSLDRGTYSPLHF. CDR3 DNA sequence: TGTGCCAGCAGCTTGGACAGGGGAACCTATTCACCCCTCCACTTT. Using reference TRBV5-5 and TRBJ1-6 for the parts outside the CDR3, the full variable domain is DAGVTQSPTHLIKTRGQQVTLRCSPISGHKSVSWYQQVLGQGPQFIFQYYEKEERGRGNFPDRFSARQFPNYSSELNVNALLLGDSALYLCASSLDRGTYSPLHFGNGTRLTVT.

The chain has TRBV27 and TRBJ1-1, with D possibly TRBD1 on 5 matching bases. The germline V and J ends were trimmed by 6 bases and 4 bases, with 18 bases remaining between them. This CDR3 is built from 15 residues. The germline V gene has CDR1 MNHEY and CDR2 SMNVEV (reference sequence). The CDR3, as DNA: TGTGCCAGCAGGATAAGAGGAACAGGTGCCACTGAAGCTTTCTTT. Translation gives CASRIRGTGATEAFF.

V and J are TRBV6-6 and TRBJ1-5; possible D gene TRBD1, 5 bases. Germline V gene lookup returns CDR1 MNHNY and CDR2 SVGAGI (reference sequence). The CDR3 totals 13 residues. Trimming took 10 bases from V and 0 from J, leaving 10 bases between them. The CDR3 spells CAIRDDSNQPQHF. Here the CDR3 DNA reads TGTGCCATCAGGGACGATAGCAATCAGCCCCAGCATTTT.

V is TRBV7-2 and J is TRBJ2-3; tentative D call: TRBD2 (7 bases). The CDR3 loop spans 15 amino acids. CDR1 and CDR2 from the germline V gene are SGHTA and FQGNSA. V was trimmed by 4 bases and J by 2 bases, leaving 13 bases between them. The chain's CDR3 is CASSSRGAFTDTQYF. The CDR3 DNA sequence: TGTGCCAGCAGCTCTCGGGGGGCGTTCACAGATACGCAGTATTTT.